One and the same sample provided the 30 T cell receptor beta chains below, sequenced in a study of blood T cell repertoires in COVID-19. Sequencing used immunoSEQ multiplex PCR; TCRdb keeps in-frame clones, though not all of them. The sample lists more than 95,000 clones, 70% to 85% occurring once. Sequenced: peripheral blood. The receptor source for this set is a woman at least 80 years old with active or convalescent COVID-19.

The chain is built from TRBV3-1 (or the pseudogene TRBV3-2) and TRBJ1-5; the D is unclear. The CDR3 extends over 15 amino acids. Deletions cut 0 bases from V and 2 bases from J, with 8 bases between. Per the germline V gene, CDR1 is LGHDT and CDR2 is YNNKEL (reference sequence). The CDR3 protein is CASSQDEAGNQPQHF. The CDR3 DNA follows: TGTGCCAGCAGCCAAGATGAGGCAGGCAATCAGCCCCAGCATTTT.

In DNA form, the CDR3 reads TGCGCCAGCAGCAAAGATGGACAGGGCGGTGGAAACACCATATATTTT. This encodes CASSKDGQGGGNTIYF. The chain recombines TRBV5-1 with TRBJ1-3, with 8 bases lining up with TRBD1. V was pared by 4 bases and J by 3 bases, with 9 bases of the junction left unmatched. The CDR3 contains 16 residues. Germline assignment: CDR1 SGHRS and CDR2 YFSETQ.

The chain combines TRBV2 with TRBJ1-2; D is perhaps TRBD1 (5 bases). Germline values: CDR1 SNHLY, CDR2 FYNNEI. With 11 bases removed from V and 8 bases from J, the gap between germline ends came to 18 bases. The CDR3 length is 12 residues. This CDR3 reads CALWAQGGGYTF. The CDR3 nucleotides are TGTGCCTTGTGGGCCCAGGGTGGAGGCTACACCTTC.

CDR3 nucleotide sequence: TGTGCCAGCAGCCAAGGGGCTAGGGAGGGGGATACGCAGTATTTT. It encodes CASSQGAREGDTQYF. The chain combines TRBV4-2 with TRBJ2-3; 7 bases fit TRBD2. The V segment lost 1 base and the J segment 6 bases; nucleotides outside the gene matches: 7. Germline V gives CDR1 LGHNA, CDR2 YNFKEQ. The length of the CDR3 is 15 residues.

The chain has TRBV20-1 and TRBJ1-4, with D maybe TRBD1 (5 bases). Deletions cut 3 bases from V and 6 bases from J, with 29 bases between. Germline CDR1 and CDR2: DFQATT and SNEGSKA (reference sequence). The CDR3 length is 19 residues. This CDR3 reads CSASAQGGGINWMDEKLFF. The CDR3 DNA reads as TGCAGTGCTAGTGCCCAGGGTGGAGGGATTAATTGGATGGATGAAAAACTGTTTTTT.

This clone was seen just once. The chain carries TRBV12-3 or TRBV12-4 and TRBJ1-1; D remains unclear. The CDR3 runs to 13 residues. Trimming took 3 bases from V and 1 from J, leaving 6 bases between them. The CDR3 loop reads CASSFAENTEAFF. The CDR3 DNA reads as TGTGCCAGCAGTTTCGCGGAGAACACTGAAGCTTTCTTT.

CDR3 bases: TGTGCCAGCAGTGGGAATTTTCTAGCGGGCTCGAACACCGGGGAGCTGTTTTTT. Encoded protein: CASSGNFLAGSNTGELFF. This chain links TRBV6-1 with TRBJ2-2, with TRBD2 matching over 8 bases. The CDR3 is made up of 18 amino acids. The germline V gene encodes CDR1 MNHNS and CDR2 SASEGT. The V segment lost 4 bases and the J segment 0 bases; nucleotides outside the gene matches: 10.

The J gene is TRBJ1-2, the V gene TRBV14; 9 bases are a match to TRBD1. CDR1 and CDR2 (germline): SGHDN, FVKESK. V trimming: 1 base; J trimming: 4 bases; junction bases outside the gene matches: 4. The CDR3 has 15 residues. CDR3 region: CASSQAGQGSYGYTF. Written as DNA, the CDR3 is TGTGCCAGCAGCCAAGCGGGACAGGGTAGCTATGGCTACACCTTC. The full variable domain, in which reference TRBV14 and TRBJ1-2 provide the parts outside the CDR3, is EAGVTQFPSHSVIEKGQTVTLRCDPISGHDNLYWYRRVMGKEIKFLLHFVKESKQDESGMPNNRFLAERTGGTYSTLKVQPAELEDSGVYFCASSQAGQGSYGYTFGSGTRLTVV.

CDR3 protein: CASTRSSGLTDTQYF. Written as DNA, the CDR3 is TGTGCCAGCACCCGGTCTAGCGGGTTGACAGATACGCAGTATTTT. The chain has TRBV7-2 and TRBJ2-3, with 8 bases lining up with TRBD2. CDR1 and CDR2 from the germline V gene are SGHTA and FQGNSA. CDR3 size: 15 residues. The V and J ends lost 7 bases and 3 bases, in that order; junction bases with no gene match: 9.

The CDR3 spells CASSVGSAGTGGAAWGYTF. The DNA for the CDR3 is TGTGCCAGCAGCGTGGGATCCGCCGGGACAGGGGGCGCAGCGTGGGGCTACACCTTC. The chain links TRBV9 to TRBJ1-2, with 12 bases matching TRBD1. CDR1 is SGDLS, CDR2 YYNGEE, per germline. This CDR3 contains 19 residues. V gave up 2 bases and J gave up 8 bases; unmatched junction bases: 19.

The chain recombines TRBV30 with TRBJ1-4; 7 bases are a match to TRBD1. This CDR3 comprises 12 residues. V lost 8 bases, J lost 16 bases, and 16 bases stayed unmatched. Germline-derived CDR1 and CDR2 are GTSNPN and SVGIG (reference sequence). The CDR3 DNA reads as TGTGCCGAGGGACAGTTGGAGGGTCGGCGGTTTTTT. Protein sequence: CAEGQLEGRRFF.

In the case of this clone: At one boundary the junction diverges from the germline segment, which might be a read error. The rearrangement uses TRBV14 and TRBJ1-6; no firm D call. Germline-derived CDR1 and CDR2 are SGHDN and FVKESK. The length of the CDR3 is 12 residues. The CDR3 coding sequence is TGTGCCAGCAGCCTAACTAATACACCCCTCCACTTT. This codes for CASSLTNTPLHF.

This clone appeared a few times. The chain couples TRBV30 to TRBJ2-7; possibly TRBD1 for D (5 bases). Germline V gives CDR1 GTSNPN, CDR2 SVGIG (reference sequence). With 2 bases removed from V and 6 bases from J, the gap between germline ends came to 8 bases. CDR3 length: 11 residues. CDR3 nucleotides: TGTGCCTGGAGTTGGGGCGGCGAGCAGTACTTC. Translation gives CAWSWGGEQYF. The full variable domain, completed using reference TRBV30 and TRBJ2-7, is SQTIHQWPATLVQPVGSPLSLECTVEGTSNPNLYWYRQAAGRGLQLLFYSVGIGQISSEVPQNLSASRPQDRQFILSSKKLLLSDSGFYLCAWSWGGEQYFGPGTRLTVT.

The chain carries TRBV2 and TRBJ1-2, with 7 positions matching TRBD1. Per germline, CDR1 SNHLY and CDR2 FYNNEI. Trimming at V came to 5 bases and at J to 1 base, leaving 4 bases not matched to a gene. CDR3 length: 14 amino acids. This CDR3 reads CASSPGTDNYGYTF. DNA of the CDR3: TGTGCCAGCAGTCCCGGGACAGATAACTATGGCTACACCTTC.

This sequence joins TRBV24-1 and TRBJ2-7; 7 nucleotides line up with TRBD2. Germline V lookup: CDR1 KGHDR, CDR2 SFDVKD. With V trimmed by 9 bases and J by 0 bases, 10 bases remained unmatched. CDR3 size: 15 residues. The CDR3: CATRIFRDYSYEQYF. CDR3 in DNA: TGTGCCACCCGTATTTTCCGGGACTACTCCTACGAGCAGTACTTC.

The V gene is TRBV5-1, the J gene TRBJ2-7, with D possibly TRBD1 on 5 matching bases. This CDR3 spans 13 amino acids. Trimming cost V 0 bases and J 3 bases, with 7 bases left between them. Germline V gene lookup returns CDR1 SGHRS and CDR2 YFSETQ. DNA for the CDR3: TGCGCCAGCAGCTTGGAGGGGAACTACGAGCAGTACTTC. Its translation: CASSLEGNYEQYF.

This clone was recorded once. The genes are TRBV2 and TRBJ2-1, with 9 bases that match TRBD2. The germline gives CDR1 SNHLY, CDR2 FYNNEI. V was clipped by 8 bases and J by 4 bases; unmatched bases: 3. This CDR3 is 13 amino acids long. CDR3 DNA sequence: TGTGCCAGCTCAACTAGCGGGTACAATGAGCAGTTCTTC. Amino acids: CASSTSGYNEQFF.

This chain links TRBV20-1 with TRBJ1-2; no firm D call. V lost 3 bases, J lost 8 bases, and 13 bases lay in between. Germline CDR1 and CDR2: DFQATT and SNEGSKA (reference sequence). The CDR3 is 12 residues long. Here the CDR3 DNA reads TGCAGTGCTAGTGACTCCGTGAGAGGCTACACCTTC. Encoded protein: CSASDSVRGYTF.

This rearrangement joins TRBV18 to TRBJ1-4, with D perhaps TRBD1 (6 bases). This CDR3 has 16 residues. V was pared by 3 bases and J by 8 bases, with 19 bases between. CDR1 is KGHSH and CDR2 is LQKENI in the germline V gene. The CDR3 is CASSPVPTGLIEKLFF. In DNA, the CDR3 is TGTGCCAGCTCACCGGTACCCACAGGGCTTATCGAAAAACTGTTTTTT.

The sample holds one count of this clone. The chain has TRBV9 and TRBJ2-1; 11 nucleotides match TRBD2. Germline V gene sequence: CDR1 SGDLS, CDR2 YYNGEE. The CDR3 has 15 residues. Germline trimming cut 3 bases from V and 4 bases from J; bases unmatched to any gene: 3. CDR3 protein: CASSAIAGGYNEQFF. In DNA, the CDR3 is TGTGCCAGCAGCGCCATAGCGGGAGGGTACAATGAGCAGTTCTTC.

The chain links TRBV5-6 to TRBJ1-3; 8 nucleotides match TRBD1. After removal of 0 bases from V and 3 bases from J, the junction contained 5 bases not matched to a gene. CDR3 size: 16 residues. CDR1 SGHDT and CDR2 YYEEEE come from the germline V gene. The DNA for the CDR3 is TGTGCCAGCAGCTTGGGCAGGGGGCTGCATGGAAACACCATATATTTT. Translated: CASSLGRGLHGNTIYF.

The chain carries TRBV27 and TRBJ1-1; D remains unclear. The V end was cut by 2 bases, the J end by 4 bases, with 11 bases between. The CDR3 extends over 14 amino acids. The germline CDR1 and CDR2 sequences are MNHEY and SMNVEV (reference sequence). The CDR3 DNA follows: TGTGCCAGCAGTTTAAGGCAGGAGGCCACTGAAGCTTTCTTT. It translates to CASSLRQEATEAFF.

This clone was counted a few times. This sequence joins TRBV30 and TRBJ1-1, with a possible D match to TRBD1 (6 bases). V lost 3 bases to trimming and J lost 11 bases, with 16 bases between them. The length of the CDR3 is 12 residues. Germline lookup yields CDR1 GTSNPN and CDR2 SVGIG (reference sequence). CDR3 loop: CAWSASVGAAFF. CDR3 sequence (DNA): TGTGCCTGGAGCGCAAGTGTGGGGGCGGCTTTCTTT.

This clone was detected once. The gene calls are TRBV29-1 and TRBJ1-2; tentative D call: TRBD1 (6 bases). The CDR3 is 13 residues long. V was clipped by 4 bases and J by 3 bases, with 12 bases between them. Germline CDR1 reads SQVTM; CDR2 reads ANQGSEA. The CDR3: CSVGDTRDYGYTF. CDR3 bases: TGCAGCGTTGGGGACACCCGAGACTATGGCTACACCTTC.

The rearrangement links TRBV7-9 to TRBJ1-2, with 8 bases aligning to TRBD1. CDR1 SEHNR and CDR2 FQNEAQ come from the germline V gene (reference sequence). Trimming took 1 base from V and 5 from J; bases not matched to a gene: 0. The CDR3 covers 13 residues. The CDR3 region has the DNA TGTGCCAGCAGCTTAGGGACAGGGTATGGCTACACCTTC. Its translation: CASSLGTGYGYTF.

This sequence joins TRBV30 and TRBJ1-3, with D maybe TRBD1 (5 bases). The V end was cut by 0 bases, the J end by 4 bases, with 10 bases between. This CDR3 is 14 amino acids long. The V gene's germline CDR1 is GTSNPN and CDR2 SVGIG (reference sequence). The CDR3 region is CAWSVGAGGNTIYF. In DNA, the CDR3 is TGTGCCTGGAGTGTAGGGGCAGGGGGAAACACCATATATTTT.

Points on this clone: Other DNA variants within this sample encode the same CDR3. The genes are TRBV2 and TRBJ2-4; 8 bases fit TRBD1. The CDR3 runs 14 residues. Germline V CDR1 and CDR2: SNHLY, FYNNEI. The junction had 3 bases not matched to a gene; V was cut back by 6 bases and J by 2 bases. CDR3 sequence: CASRDRVSKNIQYF. The CDR3 DNA follows: TGTGCCAGCAGGGACAGGGTATCCAAAAACATTCAGTACTTC.

This clone was seen once. The V gene is TRBV24-1, the J gene TRBJ2-1; TRBD2 is a possible D gene (5 bases). Germline CDR1 reads KGHDR; CDR2 reads SFDVKD. This CDR3 is 15 amino acids long. The V end lost 4 bases, the J end lost 2 bases, and 11 bases lay between the germline ends. CDR3: CATSDLAGTYNEQFF. The CDR3 DNA reads TGTGCCACCAGTGACCTGGCCGGGACCTACAATGAGCAGTTCTTC.

The chain employs TRBV11-2 and TRBJ2-7; 8 positions agree with TRBD2. With V trimmed by 1 base and J by 4 bases, 3 bases remained unmatched. Per the germline V gene, CDR1 is SGHAT and CDR2 is FQNNGV. This CDR3 has 14 residues. CDR3 DNA: TGTGCCAGCAGCTTAGTGCGGGAGGCATACGAGCAGTACTTC. It specifies CASSLVREAYEQYF.

V is TRBV6-5 and J is TRBJ1-5; D gene uncertain. CDR3 length: 14 residues. CDR1 is MNHEY and CDR2 is SVGAGI in the germline V gene. The V end was cut by 6 bases, the J end by 3 bases, with 12 bases between. Here the CDR3 reads CASSNSGNNQPQHF. CDR3 nucleotides: TGTGCCAGCAGCAATTCGGGTAACAATCAGCCCCAGCATTTT.